Reported below is one T cell receptor (beta chain). The study recruited people aged roughly 18 to 100 years across about 25 US areas. This sample was included in a study of blood T cell repertoires in COVID-19. Overall study context: Material from acute and convalescent COVID-19 was sourced from the United States, Italy and Spain.

Germline V gene lookup returns CDR1 KGHDR and CDR2 SFDVKD. The CDR3 extends over 18 amino acids. V gave up 3 bases and J gave up 1 base, with 20 bases separating them. Authors' analysis steps: Reference gene primer amplification gave nucleated cell count estimates. The repertoire was sequenced with immunoSEQ multiplex PCR; TCRdb's copy has only in-frame clones and lacks some. For V, J and clone size, that table is used; D and trimming come from the DNA. The top ten clones hold 2% to 3% of a sample with around 300,000 clones, 85% of them seen once. This TCR derives from a woman aged 45-60 years who had recovered from COVID-19. The chain carries TRBV24-1 and TRBJ2-5; the D gene is possibly TRBD2 (5 bases). Sequencing was performed on PBMCs or T cells enriched from blood (not recorded which). DNA for the CDR3: TGTGCCACCAGTGATCCCCGGGGTCCAAGAATAGCCCAAGAGACCCAGTACTTC. The encoded protein is CATSDPRGPRIAQETQYF.